The 28 T cell receptor beta chains presented below share a single source sample, sequenced in a study of blood T cell repertoires in COVID-19. Assay used: immunoSEQ multiplex PCR; TCRdb lists only in-frame clones, some missing. In the table there are some 48,000 clones, 70% to 90% of which are singletons. Specimen: peripheral blood. These receptors originate from a man in his fifties with active COVID-19.

This rearrangement joins TRBV6-5 to TRBJ2-3; perhaps TRBD2 as D (6 bases). CDR1 and CDR2 from the germline V gene are MNHEY and SVGAGI. CDR3 length: 15 residues. Trimming took off 0 bases at V and 13 bases at J, with 20 bases between the two ends. The CDR3 bases are TGTGCCAGCAGTTACTCGCCTCGGGACTCCCGACCGGAGTATTTT. Translating it yields CASSYSPRDSRPEYF.

The chain joins TRBV4-1 to TRBJ2-5; a possible D gene is TRBD2 (6 bases). The CDR3 length is 15 residues. Germline V CDR1 and CDR2: MGHRA, YSYEKL. Deletions cut 2 bases from V and 2 bases from J, with 12 bases between. The CDR3 sequence is CASSQLGGVQETQYF. The DNA of the CDR3 is TGCGCCAGCAGCCAATTGGGCGGGGTTCAAGAGACCCAGTACTTC.

About this clone: Other DNA sequences in this specimen translate into the identical CDR3. J is TRBJ2-7 and V is TRBV7-9, with no clear D. The germline V and J ends were trimmed by 5 bases and 2 bases, with 4 bases remaining between them. Germline CDR1 and CDR2: SEHNR and FQNEAQ (reference sequence). The CDR3 is 11 residues long. The CDR3 DNA is TGTGCCAGCAGCCTAACCTACGAGCAGTACTTC. Amino acid sequence: CASSLTYEQYF. The whole variable domain, filled in from reference TRBV7-9 and TRBJ2-7, reads DTGVSQNPRHKITKRGQNVTFRCDPISEHNRLYWYRQTLGQGPEFLTYFQNEAQLEKSRLLSDRFSAERPKGSFSTLEIQRTEQGDSAMYLCASSLTYEQYFGPGTRLTVT.

The table lists this clone with a count of one. The V call is TRBV7-3, the J call TRBJ2-3; 10 bases match TRBD2. Germline V lookup: CDR1 SGHTA, CDR2 FQGTGA. The V segment lost 5 bases and the J segment 1 base; nucleotides outside the gene matches: 9. The CDR3 loop spans 17 amino acids. The CDR3 region is CASSPHLLAGGTDTQYF. CDR3 nucleotide sequence: TGTGCCAGCAGCCCCCACCTCCTAGCGGGGGGCACAGATACGCAGTATTTT. The full variable domain, its missing parts supplied by reference TRBV7-3 and TRBJ2-3, is GAGVSQTPSNKVTEKGKYVELRCDPISGHTALYWYRQSLGQGPEFLIYFQGTGAADDSGLPNDRFFAVRPEGSVSTLKIQRTERGDSAVYLCASSPHLLAGGTDTQYFGPGTRLTVL.

The chain is built from TRBV5-8 and TRBJ2-7, with D tentatively TRBD1 (5 bases). Germline V gene data show CDR1 as SGHTS and CDR2 as YDEGEE. The CDR3 has 15 residues. Trimming stripped 4 bases from V and 0 bases from J, with 14 bases between. The CDR3 spells CASSRVQGSSYEQYV. DNA for the CDR3: TGTGCCAGCAGCCGGGTCCAGGGAAGCTCCTACGAGCAGTACGTC.

This clone was observed a few times. CDR3 in DNA: TGCGCCAGCAGCCAAGGTGAGGGACAGTTAAACACTGAAGCTTTCTTT. Amino acid sequence: CASSQGEGQLNTEAFF. The V call is TRBV4-1, the J call TRBJ1-1; the match to TRBD1 covers 7 bases. V was clipped by 1 base and J by 2 bases; unmatched bases: 7. CDR3 length equals 16 residues. Germline V CDR1 and CDR2: MGHRA, YSYEKL.

The genes are TRBV11-2 and TRBJ2-7; TRBD1 agrees at 9 bases. Trimming at V came to 4 bases and at J to 3 bases, leaving 13 bases not matched to a gene. Looked up from germline, CDR1 is SGHAT and CDR2 is FQNNGV. The CDR3 has 17 residues. CDR3 sequence: CASSSGRYRDRDYEQYF. The CDR3 coding sequence is TGTGCCAGCAGCTCCGGCCGATACCGGGACAGGGACTACGAGCAGTACTTC.

This sequence joins TRBV2 and TRBJ1-4; D is perhaps TRBD1 (6 bases). Germline V gene data show CDR1 as SNHLY and CDR2 as FYNNEI. The CDR3 sequence is 15 residues long. Between the trimmed V and J ends, which lost 5 bases and 1 base, there was a span of 11 bases. CDR3 in DNA: TGTGCCAGCAGTCCCGACAGGTTAACTAATGAAAAACTGTTTTTT. This sequence encodes CASSPDRLTNEKLFF. The variable domain in full, with the rest retrieved from reference TRBV2 and TRBJ1-4, is EPEVTQTPSHQVTQMGQEVILRCVPISNHLYFYWYRQILGQKVEFLVSFYNNEISEKSEIFDDQFSVERPDGSNFTLKIRSTKLEDSAMYFCASSPDRLTNEKLFFGSGTQLSVL.

The sample holds a few counts of this clone. V is TRBV4-2 and J is TRBJ1-5; TRBD1 is a possible D gene (5 bases). Germline V gives CDR1 LGHNA, CDR2 YNFKEQ. Trimming took off 5 bases at V and 0 bases at J, with 17 bases between the two ends. The CDR3 covers 17 residues. Here the CDR3 DNA reads TGTGCCAGCAGCTTCGTGGGACGGGGGGATAGCAATCAGCCCCAGCATTTT. Residues: CASSFVGRGDSNQPQHF.

This clone was counted once. The V gene is TRBV12-3 or TRBV12-4, the J gene TRBJ1-2; D is unclear. V was trimmed by 1 base and J by 8 bases, leaving 8 bases between them. CDR3 length: 12 residues. The DNA for the CDR3 is TGTGCCAGCAGTTTAGGACTATTCGGCTACACCTTC. Encoded protein: CASSLGLFGYTF.

The V call is TRBV18, the J call TRBJ1-3; 7 bases are a match to TRBD1. V was clipped by 3 bases and J by 0 bases; unmatched bases: 8. The CDR3 has 17 amino acids. CDR1 KGHSH and CDR2 LQKENI come from the germline V gene. CDR3 protein: CASSPLQGLHSGNTIYF. CDR3 in DNA: TGTGCCAGCTCACCGCTACAGGGGCTACACTCTGGAAACACCATATATTTT.

This chain connects TRBV15 to TRBJ2-3; TRBD2 matches at 7 bases. The V segment lost 5 bases and the J segment 6 bases; nucleotides outside the gene matches: 17. The germline gives CDR1 LNHNV, CDR2 YYDKDF (reference sequence). The length of the CDR3 is 17 residues. DNA for the CDR3: TGTGCCACCAGCCTGGGGAACGGAGCGGGGATAGCGGATACGCAGTATTTT. Its translation: CATSLGNGAGIADTQYF.

In this sample, this clone turned up once. V gene TRBV2 combines with J gene TRBJ1-5; 8 positions match TRBD1. The CDR3 is made up of 15 amino acids. CDR1 is SNHLY and CDR2 is FYNNEI in the germline V gene. The V gene end was trimmed by 6 bases and the J gene end by 4 bases; junction bases not matched to a gene: 8. CDR3 in amino acids: CASRATGVTNQPQHF. CDR3 nucleotides: TGTGCCAGCAGGGCGACAGGGGTTACGAATCAGCCCCAGCATTTT.

The chain carries TRBV3-1 (or the pseudogene TRBV3-2) and TRBJ2-2; 11 bases are a match to TRBD1. The CDR3 runs to 16 residues. Germline loops: CDR1 LGHDT, CDR2 YNNKEL (reference sequence). Trimming at V came to 1 base and at J to 4 bases, leaving 2 bases not matched to a gene. CDR3 nucleotides: TGTGCCAGCAGCCAAGGGACAGGGGGCGTCACCGGGGAGCTGTTTTTT. Amino acid sequence: CASSQGTGGVTGELFF.

This chain links TRBV5-1 with TRBJ1-4; D perhaps matches TRBD1 (6 bases). The CDR3 sequence is 14 residues long. V was pared by 4 bases and J by 3 bases, with 10 bases between. Germline CDR1 SGHRS, CDR2 YFSETQ. Here the CDR3 reads CASSTQGSNEKLFF. As DNA, the CDR3 is TGCGCCAGCAGCACCCAGGGGTCTAATGAAAAACTGTTTTTT.

V and J are TRBV3-1 (or the pseudogene TRBV3-2) and TRBJ2-1, with D unresolved. V lost 2 bases, J lost 10 bases, and 6 bases lay in between. The germline V gene has CDR1 LGHDT and CDR2 YNNKEL (reference sequence). This CDR3 contains 11 residues. Here the CDR3 reads CASSQWAEQFF. The DNA of the CDR3 is TGTGCCAGCAGCCAATGGGCGGAGCAGTTCTTC.

Only one count was recorded for this clone. The rearrangement joins TRBV6-1 to TRBJ1-5; D unclear. Trimming removed 2 bases at V and 3 bases at J, with 11 bases between. The CDR3 runs to 15 residues. From germline, CDR1 is MNHNS and CDR2 SASEGT. CDR3 bases: TGTGCCAGCAGTGAAATTACCGGGGTCAATCAGCCCCAGCATTTT. Translation gives CASSEITGVNQPQHF.

Details on this clone: Other DNA sequences in this specimen translate into the identical CDR3. This chain connects TRBV30 to TRBJ1-1; D perhaps matches TRBD1 (6 bases). Germline V gives CDR1 GTSNPN, CDR2 SVGIG (reference sequence). There are 13 residues in the CDR3. Trimming pared 2 bases from V and 4 bases from J, leaving 11 bases between. The CDR3 sequence: CAWSYRAGTEAFF. The CDR3 nucleotides are TGTGCCTGGAGTTACAGGGCCGGCACTGAAGCTTTCTTT.

This clone was seen just once. The chain couples TRBV7-8 to TRBJ2-1; D may be TRBD1 (5 bases). Germline CDR1 reads SGHVS; CDR2 reads FQNEAQ. The CDR3 is 15 residues long. V was trimmed by 3 bases and J by 4 bases, leaving 13 bases between them. The CDR3 sequence: CASSLRRQPYNEQFF. The DNA of the CDR3 is TGTGCCAGCAGCTTGCGGAGACAGCCTTACAATGAGCAGTTCTTC.

The CDR3 DNA follows: TGCAGTGCTAGTCCAAACGGGGAGACCCAGTACTTC. Its protein product is CSASPNGETQYF. This chain uses TRBV20-1 with TRBJ2-5; D gene uncertain. The germline gives CDR1 DFQATT, CDR2 SNEGSKA (reference sequence). The length of the CDR3 is 12 residues. Trimming shortened V by 3 bases and J by 5 bases, and 10 bases separated the two germline ends.

In its sample, this clone was seen once. This chain uses TRBV6-1 with TRBJ1-5, with D unresolved. Germline V gene lookup returns CDR1 MNHNS and CDR2 SASEGT. The ends were cut back, 2 bases at V and 6 bases at J, with 8 bases in the middle. The length of the CDR3 is 13 residues. CDR3 residues: CASSEFYGQPQHF. The DNA of the CDR3 is TGTGCCAGCAGTGAATTTTACGGTCAGCCCCAGCATTTT.

This CDR3 reads CATAGGEKLFF. CDR3 DNA sequence: TGTGCCACGGCCGGCGGGGAAAAACTGTTTTTT. The rearrangement links TRBV25-1 to TRBJ1-4; D is ambiguous. This CDR3 spans 11 amino acids. Trimming shortened V by 10 bases and J by 8 bases, and 11 bases separated the two germline ends. CDR1 and CDR2 (germline): MGHDK, SYGVNS.

This chain links TRBV12-3 or TRBV12-4 with TRBJ2-2, with D tentatively TRBD1 (5 bases). Trimming removed 8 bases from V and 5 bases from J, with 9 bases in between. The CDR3 spans 12 residues. The CDR3 is CASSGWTGELFF. Here the CDR3 DNA reads TGTGCCAGCTCAGGGTGGACCGGGGAGCTGTTTTTT.

The chain has TRBV11-2 and TRBJ2-4, with TRBD2 matching 7 bases. The V gene's germline CDR1 is SGHAT and CDR2 FQNNGV. This CDR3 comprises 17 residues. V was clipped by 1 base and J by 4 bases; unmatched bases: 10. The CDR3 bases are TGTGCCAGCAGCTTAGTGTCGCTAGCGGAAGGAAAAAACATTCAGTACTTC. It encodes CASSLVSLAEGKNIQYF.

This chain uses TRBV5-1 with TRBJ2-1; TRBD2 agrees at 11 bases. The CDR3 is 16 residues long. After removal of 3 bases from V and 5 bases from J, the junction contained 7 bases not matched to a gene. Germline V gives CDR1 SGHRS, CDR2 YFSETQ. This CDR3 reads CASSSGLAVYHNEQFF. The CDR3 nucleotides are TGCGCCAGCAGCTCGGGACTAGCGGTATACCACAATGAGCAGTTCTTC. The variable domain in full, with the rest retrieved from reference TRBV5-1 and TRBJ2-1, is KAGVTQTPRYLIKTRGQQVTLSCSPISGHRSVSWYQQTPGQGLQFLFEYFSETQRNKGNFPGRFSGRQFSNSRSEMNVSTLELGDSALYLCASSSGLAVYHNEQFFGPGTRLTVL.

This clone has just a few counts. The chain has TRBV5-4 and TRBJ2-5; 9 nucleotides match TRBD2. Losses at the gene ends were 0 bases for V and 5 bases for J; bases not matched to a gene: 11. The germline gives CDR1 SGHNT, CDR2 YYREEE (reference sequence). The CDR3 spans 17 residues. The DNA for the CDR3 is TGTGCCAGCAGCTTGGCCAGGACTAGCGTGGGGGGGGAGACCCAGTACTTC. As protein: CASSLARTSVGGETQYF.

V usage is TRBV5-1 and J usage is TRBJ1-5; a weak D match, TRBD1 (5 bases). Germline CDR1 SGHRS, CDR2 YFSETQ. V lost 4 bases and J lost 3, with 14 bases in between. The CDR3 covers 15 residues. The CDR3 DNA reads as TGCGCCAGCAGCGGGGCCGGAGGGCCCAATCAGCCCCAGCATTTT. It is translated as CASSGAGGPNQPQHF.

This clone was detected a few times. The genes are TRBV3-1 (or the pseudogene TRBV3-2) and TRBJ2-3, with D maybe TRBD2 (6 bases). From germline, CDR1 is LGHDT and CDR2 YNNKEL (reference sequence). V lost 4 bases to trimming and J lost 11 bases, with 16 bases between them. The CDR3 runs 13 residues. The CDR3 region has the DNA TGTGCCAGCAGCCCGGAGGGCCTATGGCGGCAGTATTTT. This encodes CASSPEGLWRQYF.